Below, one TCR beta chain is given with its context. There are a few counts of this clone. It lacks a known antigen. The sample holds no much larger clone one base away, and base qualities are not on file. Libraries were built with the immunoSEQ multiplex PCR assay. Not all clones reach the TCRdb copy of this immuneACCESS table, which keeps in-frame sequences only. Checked studies attribute under half of the gap to unresolved V genes and leave the rest unexplained. Recorded for this sample are approximately 100,000 clones; 80% to 90% of them occurred a single time. The ten most abundant clones make up around 17% of the sample. Inclusive of the bounding cysteine and phenylalanine, the CDR3 is 16 residues long. Only the CDR3 portion is preserved as DNA: 48 bases, with reading frame beginning at the first base. Reading the germline V gene (reference sequence) gives CDR1 LNHDA and CDR2 SQIVND. Trimming accounts for 6 bases at V and 2 bases at J, while the number of junction bases matched to no gene is 10.

This sample stems from a study of control samples from healthy donors and cancer patients (dated by TCRdb to 2018 to 2021). Material for sequencing was blood. The receptor chain draws on TRBV19 and TRBJ1-5; TRBD1 agrees with 7 junctional bases. This clonotype was sampled from a woman between 50 and 59 years old in good health. In nucleotide form, the sequence is TGTGCCAGTAGCCGGAAGGGGGCGATGGGCAATCAGCCCCAGCATTTT. Its protein reads: CASSRKGAMGNQPQHF.